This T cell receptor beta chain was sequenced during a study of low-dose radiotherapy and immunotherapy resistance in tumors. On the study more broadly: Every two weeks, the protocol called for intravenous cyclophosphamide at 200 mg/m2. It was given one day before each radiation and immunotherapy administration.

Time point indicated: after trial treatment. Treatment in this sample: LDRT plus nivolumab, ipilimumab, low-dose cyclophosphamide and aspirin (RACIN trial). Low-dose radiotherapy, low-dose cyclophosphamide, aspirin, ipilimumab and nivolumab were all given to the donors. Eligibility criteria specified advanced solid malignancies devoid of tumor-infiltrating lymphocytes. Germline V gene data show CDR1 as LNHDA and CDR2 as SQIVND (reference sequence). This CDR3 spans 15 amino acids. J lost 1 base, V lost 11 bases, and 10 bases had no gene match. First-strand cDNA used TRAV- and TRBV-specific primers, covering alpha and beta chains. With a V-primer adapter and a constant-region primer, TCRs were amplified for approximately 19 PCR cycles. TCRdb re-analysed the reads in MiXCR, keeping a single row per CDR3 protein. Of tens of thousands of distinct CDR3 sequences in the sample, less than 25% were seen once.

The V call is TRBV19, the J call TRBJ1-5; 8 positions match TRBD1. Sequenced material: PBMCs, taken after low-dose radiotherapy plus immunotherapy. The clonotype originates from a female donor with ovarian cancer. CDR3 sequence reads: CASSGAGGSNQPQHF. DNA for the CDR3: TGTGCCTCCTCAGGGGCAGGGGGCAGCAATCAGCCCCAGCATTTT.